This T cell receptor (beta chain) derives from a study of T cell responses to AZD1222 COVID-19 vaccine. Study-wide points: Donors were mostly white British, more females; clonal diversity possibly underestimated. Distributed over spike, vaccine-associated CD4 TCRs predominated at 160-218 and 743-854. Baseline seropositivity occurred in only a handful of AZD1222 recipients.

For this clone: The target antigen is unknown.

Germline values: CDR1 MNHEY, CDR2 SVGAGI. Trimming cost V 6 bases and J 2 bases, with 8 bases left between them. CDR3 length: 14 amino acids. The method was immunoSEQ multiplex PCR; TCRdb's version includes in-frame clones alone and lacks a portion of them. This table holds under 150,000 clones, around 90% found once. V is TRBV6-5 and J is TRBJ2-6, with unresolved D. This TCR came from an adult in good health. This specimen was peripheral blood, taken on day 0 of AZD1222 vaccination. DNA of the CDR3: TGTGCCAGCAGGAGCTTGGCTGGGGCCAACGTCCTGACTTTC. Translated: CASRSLAGANVLTF.